This T cell receptor beta chain emerged from a study of CD8 T cells in Susac syndrome. V shed 2 bases and J 7 bases; nucleotides not matched to a gene: 6. The CDR3 is 15 residues long. Germline values: CDR1 SGHNT, CDR2 YYREEE (reference sequence). The multiple sclerosis control group was made up of treatment-naive patients with stable or active relapsing-remitting disease. Reverse transcription of 0.5 to 1 ug RNA was performed with random hexamers. The method of amplification for TCR beta CDR3 was immunoSEQ multiplex PCR, covering 54 Vbeta and 13 Jbeta. TCRdb redid the calling of the immunoSEQ multiplex PCR reads with MiXCR, one entry per CDR3 protein. The table has around 130,000 distinct CDR3 sequences, about 90% seen once.

The V call is TRBV5-4, the J call TRBJ2-1, with 10 bases matching TRBD2. This receptor was taken from a human donor with multiple sclerosis. The sample comprised CD8+ T cells from PBMCs. The CDR3: CASSFGTSAPNEQFF. In DNA form, the CDR3 reads TGTGCCAGCAGCTTTGGGACTAGCGCGCCAAATGAGCAGTTCTTC.